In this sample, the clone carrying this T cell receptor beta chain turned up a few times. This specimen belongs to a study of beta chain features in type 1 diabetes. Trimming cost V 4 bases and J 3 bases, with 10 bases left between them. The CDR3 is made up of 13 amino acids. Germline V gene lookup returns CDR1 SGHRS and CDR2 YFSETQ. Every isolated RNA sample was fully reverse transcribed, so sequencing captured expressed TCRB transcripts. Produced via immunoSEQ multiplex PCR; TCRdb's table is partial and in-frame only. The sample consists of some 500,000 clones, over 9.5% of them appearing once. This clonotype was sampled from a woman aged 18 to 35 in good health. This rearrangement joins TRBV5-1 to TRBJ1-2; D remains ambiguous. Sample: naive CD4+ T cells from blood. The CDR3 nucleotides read TGCGCCAGCAGCCCGATCACGGACTATGGCTACACCTTC. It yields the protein CASSPITDYGYTF.